The next 6 T cell receptor beta chains were all read from a single sample in a study of control samples from healthy donors and cancer patients. Profiling relied on immunoSEQ multiplex PCR, and the TCRdb table lists in-frame clones only, not all of them. The table has some 130,000 clones, about 88% seen once; the top ten hold roughly 8.7%. The sample consisted of blood. These receptors were taken from a woman aged 25 to 39 in good health.

The chain couples TRBV21-1 to TRBJ2-3; TRBD2 is the table's D call, not checked against the DNA. TRBV21-1 is a recognized pseudogene. The CDR3 extends over 17 amino acids. The CDR3 DNA follows: TGTGCCAGCAGCAAATGGCCCGGGACTAGCGACCCAGATACGCAGTATTTT. This gives the protein CASSKWPGTSDPDTQYF.

The CDR3 loop reads CASSRGLYTDTQYF. The CDR3 bases are TGTGCCAGCAGCCGGGGACTGTACACGGATACGCAGTATTTT. This sequence joins TRBV2 and TRBJ2-3; possibly TRBD2 for D (6 bases). CDR1 is SNHLY, CDR2 FYNNEI, per germline. V lost 6 bases and J lost 6, with 16 bases in between. This CDR3 has 14 residues.

This chain uses TRBV28 with TRBJ1-2, with TRBD1 matching 11 bases. Germline CDR1 reads MDHEN; CDR2 reads SYDVKM. The CDR3 is 18 amino acids. Trimming removed 6 bases from V and 5 bases from J; junction bases left unmatched: 17. Written as DNA, the CDR3 is TGTGCCAGCAGCCCGGGATCGGGCGGGGACAGGGGGGGATATGGCTACACCTTC. It specifies CASSPGSGGDRGGYGYTF.

The chain employs TRBV5-5 and TRBJ1-1; no reliable D call. CDR1 and CDR2 from the germline V gene are SGHKS and YYEKEE (reference sequence). Trimming took off 1 base at V and 4 bases at J, with 8 bases between the two ends. This CDR3 has 13 amino acids. The CDR3 protein is CASSLNSVTEAFF. CDR3 sequence (DNA): TGTGCCAGCAGCTTGAATTCGGTCACTGAAGCTTTCTTT.

This chain uses TRBV28 with TRBJ1-2; D is possibly TRBD1 (6 bases). CDR1 is MDHEN, CDR2 SYDVKM, per germline. With 5 bases removed from V and 1 base from J, the gap between germline ends came to 17 bases. The CDR3 sequence is 16 residues long. This CDR3 is CASSPQTDSFNYGYTF. CDR3 in DNA: TGTGCCAGCAGTCCGCAAACGGACAGCTTTAACTATGGCTACACCTTC.

This clone showed up just a few times. J is TRBJ2-2 and V is TRBV5-1, with D possibly matching TRBD1 (6 bases). Germline V gene lookup returns CDR1 SGHRS and CDR2 YFSETQ. This CDR3 is 13 amino acids long. With 4 bases removed from V and 8 bases from J, the gap between germline ends came to 12 bases. CDR3 region: CASSPDSSGELFF. CDR3 bases: TGCGCCAGCAGCCCGGACAGTTCTGGGGAGCTGTTTTTT.